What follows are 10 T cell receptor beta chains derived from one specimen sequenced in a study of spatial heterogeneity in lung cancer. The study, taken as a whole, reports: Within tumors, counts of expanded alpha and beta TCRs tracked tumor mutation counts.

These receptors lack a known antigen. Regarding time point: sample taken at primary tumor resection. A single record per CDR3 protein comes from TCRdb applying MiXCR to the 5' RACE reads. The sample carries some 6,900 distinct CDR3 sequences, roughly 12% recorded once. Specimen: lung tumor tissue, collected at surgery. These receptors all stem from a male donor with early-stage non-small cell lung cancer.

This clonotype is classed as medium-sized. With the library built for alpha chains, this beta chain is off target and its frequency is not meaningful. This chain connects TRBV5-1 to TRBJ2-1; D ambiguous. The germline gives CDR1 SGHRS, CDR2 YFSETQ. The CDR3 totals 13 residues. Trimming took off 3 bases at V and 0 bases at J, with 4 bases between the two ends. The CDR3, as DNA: TGCGCCAGCAGCTACAGCTCCTACAATGAGCAGTTCTTC. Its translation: CASSYSSYNEQFF.

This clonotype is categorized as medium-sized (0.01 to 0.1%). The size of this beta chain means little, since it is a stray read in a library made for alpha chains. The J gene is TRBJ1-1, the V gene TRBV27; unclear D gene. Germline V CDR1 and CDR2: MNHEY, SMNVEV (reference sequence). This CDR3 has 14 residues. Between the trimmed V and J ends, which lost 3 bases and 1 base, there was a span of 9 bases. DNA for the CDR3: TGTGCCAGCAGTTTCGGCAGGCCGAACACTGAAGCTTTCTTT. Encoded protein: CASSFGRPNTEAFF.

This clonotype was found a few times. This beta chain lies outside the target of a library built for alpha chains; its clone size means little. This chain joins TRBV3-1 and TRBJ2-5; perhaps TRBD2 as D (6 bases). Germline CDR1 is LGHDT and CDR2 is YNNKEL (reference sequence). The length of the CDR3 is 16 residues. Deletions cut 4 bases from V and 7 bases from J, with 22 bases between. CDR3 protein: CASSPGEVGGRRTQYF. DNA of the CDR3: TGTGCCAGCAGCCCGGGGGAGGTCGGAGGCAGGAGGACCCAGTACTTC.

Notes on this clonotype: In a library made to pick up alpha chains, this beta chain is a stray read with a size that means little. The CDR3 sequence is CSASSQPSSGNTIYF. The DNA for the CDR3 is TGCAGTGCTTCCAGTCAGCCGAGCTCTGGAAACACCATATATTTT. The chain links TRBV20-1 to TRBJ1-3; D remains unclear. The germline V gene has CDR1 DFQATT and CDR2 SNEGSKA (reference sequence). This CDR3 is built from 15 residues. V was trimmed by 5 bases and J by 0 bases, leaving 14 bases between them.

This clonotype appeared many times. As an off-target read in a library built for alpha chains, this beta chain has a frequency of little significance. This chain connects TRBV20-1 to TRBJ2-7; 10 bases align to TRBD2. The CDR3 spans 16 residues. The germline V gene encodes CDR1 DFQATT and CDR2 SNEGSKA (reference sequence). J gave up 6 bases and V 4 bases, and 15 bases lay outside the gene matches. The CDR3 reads CSATPGILAGKGEQYF. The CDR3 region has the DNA TGCAGTGCTACTCCGGGGATACTAGCGGGAAAAGGCGAGCAGTACTTC.

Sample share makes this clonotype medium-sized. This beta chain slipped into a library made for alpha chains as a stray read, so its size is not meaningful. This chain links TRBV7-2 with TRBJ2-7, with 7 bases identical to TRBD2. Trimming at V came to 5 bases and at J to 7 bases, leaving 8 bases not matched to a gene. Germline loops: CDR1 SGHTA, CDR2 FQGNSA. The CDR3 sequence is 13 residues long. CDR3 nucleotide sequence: TGTGCCAGCAGCCTGGGACTACCCCCGGAGCAGTACTTC. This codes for CASSLGLPPEQYF.

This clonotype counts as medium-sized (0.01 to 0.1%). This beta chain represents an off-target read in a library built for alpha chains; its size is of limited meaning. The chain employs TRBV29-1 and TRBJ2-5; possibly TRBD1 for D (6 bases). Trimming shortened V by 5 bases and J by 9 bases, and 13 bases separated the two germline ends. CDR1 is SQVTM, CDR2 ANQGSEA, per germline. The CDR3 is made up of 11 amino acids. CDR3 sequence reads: CSVSRKGAQYF. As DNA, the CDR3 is TGCAGCGTTTCAAGGAAGGGGGCCCAGTACTTC. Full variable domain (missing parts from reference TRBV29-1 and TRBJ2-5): SAVISQKPSRDICQRGTSLTIQCQVDSQVTMMFWYRQQPGQSLTLIATANQGSEATYESGFVIDKFPISRPNLTFSTLTVSNMSPEDSSIYLCSVSRKGAQYFGPGTRLLVL.

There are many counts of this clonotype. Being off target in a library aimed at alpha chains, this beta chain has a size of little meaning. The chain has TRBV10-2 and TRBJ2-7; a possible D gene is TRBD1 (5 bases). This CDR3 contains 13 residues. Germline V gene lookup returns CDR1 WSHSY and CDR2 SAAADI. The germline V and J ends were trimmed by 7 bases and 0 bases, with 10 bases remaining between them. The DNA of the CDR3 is TGCGCCAGCACGGACAACCTCTCCTACGAGCAGTACTTC. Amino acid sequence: CASTDNLSYEQYF.

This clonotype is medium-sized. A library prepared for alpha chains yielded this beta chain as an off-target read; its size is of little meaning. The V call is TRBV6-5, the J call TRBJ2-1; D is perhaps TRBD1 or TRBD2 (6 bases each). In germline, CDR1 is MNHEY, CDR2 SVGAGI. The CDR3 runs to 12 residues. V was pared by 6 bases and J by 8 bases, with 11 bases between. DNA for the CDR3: TGTGCCAGCAGCAGAGGGGGGCATGAGCAGTTCTTC. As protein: CASSRGGHEQFF.

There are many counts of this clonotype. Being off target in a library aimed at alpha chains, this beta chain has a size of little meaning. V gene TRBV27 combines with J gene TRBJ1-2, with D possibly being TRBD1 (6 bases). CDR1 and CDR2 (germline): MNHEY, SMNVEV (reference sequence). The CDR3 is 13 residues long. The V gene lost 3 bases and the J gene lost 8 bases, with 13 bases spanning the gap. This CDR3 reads CASSLAGAQGYTF. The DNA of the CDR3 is TGTGCCAGCAGTTTGGCGGGGGCTCAGGGCTACACCTTC.